A single sample gave rise to the 14 T cell receptor beta chains below, sequenced in a study of T cell repertoires in ileal Crohn's disease. Sequencing used immunoSEQ multiplex PCR; TCRdb keeps in-frame clones, though not all of them. The table lists more than 11,000 clones, around 90% of them singletons. Material for sequencing was ileal tissue. The receptors shown here come from an adult with Crohn's disease.

The rearrangement uses TRBV27 and TRBJ1-2; D is perhaps TRBD1 (6 bases). The germline CDR1 and CDR2 sequences are MNHEY and SMNVEV (reference sequence). V was cut by 6 bases and J by 4 bases, with 12 bases left in between. The CDR3 is made up of 13 amino acids. Here the CDR3 DNA reads TGTGCCAGCAGGAAGGGGGGGAGCTATGGCTACACCTTC. Its translation is CASRKGGSYGYTF.

This rearrangement joins TRBV18 to TRBJ2-3; TRBD2 might be the D (6 bases). The CDR3 has 15 amino acids. Germline V gene data show CDR1 as KGHSH and CDR2 as LQKENI. Deletions cut 2 bases from V and 4 bases from J, with 13 bases between. The chain's CDR3 is CASSPIELAADTQYF. The CDR3, as DNA: TGTGCCAGCTCACCAATCGAACTAGCTGCAGATACGCAGTATTTT.

The chain employs TRBV5-1 and TRBJ2-7; tentative D call: TRBD1 (6 bases). This CDR3 is built from 16 residues. V was cut by 0 bases and J by 4 bases, with 17 bases left in between. In germline, CDR1 is SGHRS, CDR2 YFSETQ. CDR3 coding DNA: TGCGCCAGCAGCTTGGCGGACAGCGCGATTTCATACGAGCAGTACTTC. It yields the protein CASSLADSAISYEQYF. The full variable domain, with the rest looked up from reference TRBV5-1 and TRBJ2-7, is KAGVTQTPRYLIKTRGQQVTLSCSPISGHRSVSWYQQTPGQGLQFLFEYFSETQRNKGNFPGRFSGRQFSNSRSEMNVSTLELGDSALYLCASSLADSAISYEQYFGPGTRLTVT.

The rearrangement joins TRBV5-4 to TRBJ1-1; D is ambiguous. CDR3 length equals 15 residues. The germline gives CDR1 SGHNT, CDR2 YYREEE (reference sequence). The V and J ends lost 4 bases and 3 bases respectively, with 16 bases between them. The CDR3 sequence is CASSPEFSRDTEAFF. CDR3 DNA sequence: TGTGCCAGCAGCCCAGAGTTCTCTCGGGACACTGAAGCTTTCTTT. The variable domain in full, with the rest retrieved from reference TRBV5-4 and TRBJ1-1, is ETGVTQSPTHLIKTRGQQVTLRCSSQSGHNTVSWYQQALGQGPQFIFQYYREEENGRGNFPPRFSGLQFPNYSSELNVNALELDDSALYLCASSPEFSRDTEAFFGQGTRLTVV.

The chain employs TRBV7-8 and TRBJ2-1; 10 bases line up with TRBD2. Germline CDR1 and CDR2: SGHVS and FQNEAQ. The CDR3 sequence is 15 residues long. J was trimmed by 10 bases and V by 5 bases; bases with no gene match: 11. DNA for the CDR3: TGTGCCAGCAGCAATCTAGCGGGGGCGAGACAAGAGCAGTTCTTC. The encoded protein is CASSNLAGARQEQFF.

V gene TRBV28 combines with J gene TRBJ1-5; no firm D call. V lost 4 bases and J 7 bases, leaving 14 bases between the germline ends. The V gene's germline CDR1 is MDHEN and CDR2 SYDVKM. This CDR3 has 14 amino acids. CDR3 bases: TGTGCCAGCAGTTCTCTGAGGGCCAGCCAGCCCCAGCATTTT. Translation: CASSSLRASQPQHF.

V gene TRBV7-2 combines with J gene TRBJ1-5, with 7 bases lining up with TRBD1. V was clipped by 5 bases and J by 6 bases; unmatched bases: 10. Germline V gene lookup returns CDR1 SGHTA and CDR2 FQGNSA. The CDR3 spans 15 residues. The CDR3 coding sequence is TGTGCCAGCAGCCCTCTTGGGACAGTATCTCAGCCCCAGCATTTT. This gives the protein CASSPLGTVSQPQHF.

The genes are TRBV7-2 and TRBJ2-7; TRBD1 matches at 8 bases. Germline values: CDR1 SGHTA, CDR2 FQGNSA. V lost 3 bases to trimming and J lost 3 bases; unmatched junction nucleotides: 7. This CDR3 has 15 residues. CDR3 DNA sequence: TGTGCCAGCAGCTTCGGGGGACAGGCTATCTACGAGCAGTACTTC. Translation gives CASSFGGQAIYEQYF.

The chain couples TRBV15 to TRBJ2-7; 7 bases are a match to TRBD2. The CDR3 length is 16 residues. Trimming cost V 4 bases and J 6 bases; bases outside gene matches: 15. Per germline, CDR1 LNHNV and CDR2 YYDKDF (reference sequence). For the CDR3, the DNA is TGTGCCACCAGCAACCCCCAGGGAGGGACGAGCGGCGAGCAGTACTTC. As protein: CATSNPQGGTSGEQYF.

The chain carries TRBV6-6 and TRBJ1-1, with D perhaps matching TRBD1 (6 bases). The CDR3 totals 13 residues. Looked up from germline, CDR1 is MNHNY and CDR2 is SVGAGI (reference sequence). Trimming left V 7 bases short and J 7 bases short, with 16 bases between. The CDR3 nucleotides read TGTGCCAGCATCTCACGGACAGACGGTGAAGCTTTCTTT. Translation: CASISRTDGEAFF.

The gene calls are TRBV7-6 and TRBJ1-2, with D unclear. The V end was cut by 5 bases, the J end by 8 bases, with 15 bases between. This CDR3 spans 13 amino acids. Germline values: CDR1 SGHVS, CDR2 FNYEAQ. The CDR3 spells CASSPAAKRGYTF. The CDR3 DNA sequence: TGTGCCAGCAGCCCCGCCGCCAAGAGGGGCTACACCTTC. Complete variable domain (other parts from reference TRBV7-6 and TRBJ1-2): GAGVSQSPRYKVTKRGQDVALRCDPISGHVSLYWYRQALGQGPEFLTYFNYEAQQDKSGLPNDRFSAERPEGSISTLTIQRTEQRDSAMYRCASSPAAKRGYTFGSGTRLTVV.

This clone was observed once. The chain has TRBV28 and TRBJ1-2; 9 positions agree with TRBD1. The CDR3 is 14 residues long. The germline CDR1 and CDR2 sequences are MDHEN and SYDVKM. J gave up 6 bases and V 8 bases, and 10 bases lay outside the gene matches. The CDR3 DNA reads TGTGCCAGCGTCTACCGGGACAGGGTAAATGGCTACACCTTC. Protein: CASVYRDRVNGYTF.

The rearrangement links TRBV2 to TRBJ2-2, with a tentative D call TRBD2 (6 bases). Trimming stripped 5 bases from V and 7 bases from J, with 17 bases between. CDR1 SNHLY and CDR2 FYNNEI come from the germline V gene. This CDR3 is built from 15 residues. The CDR3: CASSLDYGVGGELFF. The CDR3 DNA is TGTGCCAGCAGTTTGGACTACGGTGTAGGCGGGGAGCTGTTTTTT.

The chain carries TRBV6-5 and TRBJ1-1; 9 bases line up with TRBD1. CDR1 is MNHEY, CDR2 SVGAGI, per germline. This CDR3 contains 14 residues. Trimming took 4 bases from V and 1 from J; bases not matched to a gene: 1. CDR3 nucleotide sequence: TGTGCCAGCAGTTTGACAGGGGGGAACACTGAAGCTTTCTTT. This gives the protein CASSLTGGNTEAFF.